The 21 T cell receptor beta chains listed next were all sequenced from one sample in a study of PD-L1 blockade in urothelial cancer. TCRdb's copy holds only in-frame clones and misses some; the assay was immunoSEQ multiplex PCR. Altogether about 66,000 clones are present, roughly 86% being singletons, with the ten largest covering approximately 10%. The time point was: peripheral blood 6 weeks after treatment start. Specimen: PBMCs, collected around atezolizumab (anti-PD-L1) treatment. All receptors come from a man between 60 and 70 years old with urothelial cancer.

The V call is TRBV6-6, the J call TRBJ2-3, with no clear D. The CDR3 totals 14 residues. The V gene's germline CDR1 is MNHNY and CDR2 SVGAGI (reference sequence). The germline V and J ends were trimmed by 2 bases and 0 bases, with 6 bases remaining between them. The CDR3 bases are TGTGCCAGCAGTTACCTTCCGAGCACAGATACGCAGTATTTT. It translates to CASSYLPSTDTQYF.

The V gene is TRBV27, the J gene TRBJ1-2; D is uncertain. V lost 4 bases, J lost 6 bases, and 9 bases lay in between. From germline, CDR1 is MNHEY and CDR2 SMNVEV (reference sequence). The CDR3 runs 12 residues. CDR3 DNA: TGTGCCAGCAGTTCAGCAGGAAATGGCTACACCTTC. Translating it yields CASSSAGNGYTF.

This clone was detected once. The chain recombines TRBV7-2 with TRBJ2-1, with D unclear. Trimming removed 8 bases from V and 0 bases from J, with 11 bases in between. Looked up from germline, CDR1 is SGHTA and CDR2 is FQGNSA. CDR3 length equals 14 residues. This CDR3 is CASATTSSYNEQFF. Here the CDR3 DNA reads TGTGCCAGCGCCACTACGAGCTCCTACAATGAGCAGTTCTTC.

This sequence joins TRBV4-2 and TRBJ2-2; TRBD2 matches 9 bases. V was pared by 1 base and J by 4 bases, with 4 bases of the junction left unmatched. The CDR3 spans 16 residues. The germline V gene has CDR1 LGHNA and CDR2 YNFKEQ. The CDR3 coding sequence is TGTGCCAGCAGCCAAGTAGCGGGAGCGGGCACCGGGGAGCTGTTTTTT. Amino acids: CASSQVAGAGTGELFF.

The chain uses TRBV19 and TRBJ2-1; the match to TRBD2 covers 9 bases. The V and J ends lost 5 bases and 6 bases, in that order; junction bases with no gene match: 5. CDR1 and CDR2 from the germline V gene are LNHDA and SQIVND (reference sequence). This CDR3 is built from 14 residues. The DNA of the CDR3 is TGTGCCAGTAGTTACCTAGCGGGACCCAATGAGCAGTTCTTC. Translated: CASSYLAGPNEQFF.

The CDR3 here is CASTLSGSSYEQYF. CDR3 nucleotides: TGTGCCAGCACCCTCAGCGGGAGCTCCTACGAGCAGTACTTC. The chain is built from TRBV7-2 and TRBJ2-7; TRBD2 aligns across 8 bases. The germline gives CDR1 SGHTA, CDR2 FQGNSA. The CDR3 has 14 amino acids. The J segment lost 0 bases and the V segment lost 7 bases, leaving 5 bases of the junction unmatched.

The CDR3 is CASSLSGQSGNTIYF. CDR3 bases: TGTGCCAGCAGTCTGAGTGGACAGTCTGGAAACACCATATATTTT. The chain links TRBV2 to TRBJ1-3; D is possibly TRBD1 (6 bases). The CDR3 covers 15 residues. Trimming took 5 bases from V and 1 from J, leaving 12 bases between them. The V gene's germline CDR1 is SNHLY and CDR2 FYNNEI.

The chain recombines TRBV11-2 with TRBJ2-7, with D unresolved. The germline V gene has CDR1 SGHAT and CDR2 FQNNGV. The V and J ends lost 0 bases and 1 base respectively, with 10 bases between them. The CDR3 runs to 15 residues. CDR3 sequence (DNA): TGTGCCAGCAGCTTAGAGTGGGTGAGGTCCTACGAGCAGTACTTC. This translates into CASSLEWVRSYEQYF.

The chain carries TRBV6-1 and TRBJ2-3; D is undetermined. CDR3 length: 14 residues. Germline loops: CDR1 MNHNS, CDR2 SASEGT. V was trimmed by 6 bases and J by 6 bases, leaving 16 bases between them. CDR3 protein: CASRATSLGDTQYF. Written as DNA, the CDR3 is TGTGCCAGCAGGGCGACCTCACTCGGGGATACGCAGTATTTT.

A few counts support this clone. The rearrangement joins TRBV6-6 to TRBJ2-1; 7 nucleotides align to TRBD2. This CDR3 spans 13 amino acids. Germline V gene sequence: CDR1 MNHNY, CDR2 SVGAGI (reference sequence). Losses at the gene ends were 5 bases for V and 8 bases for J; bases not matched to a gene: 6. The CDR3 nucleotides are TGTGCCAGCAGTCAGCGGGACGGCCATGAGCAGTTCTTC. It codes for CASSQRDGHEQFF.

The rearrangement uses TRBV29-1 and TRBJ1-1; D gene uncertain. The CDR3 contains 11 residues. V gave up 7 bases and J gave up 8 bases, with 14 bases separating them. Germline V gene sequence: CDR1 SQVTM, CDR2 ANQGSEA. The CDR3 nucleotides are TGCAGCGCGGACGGGAGAGAAGAAGCTTTCTTT. Its protein product is CSADGREEAFF.

The rearrangement joins TRBV9 to TRBJ2-1; TRBD2 matches at 7 bases. Germline CDR1 is SGDLS and CDR2 is YYNGEE. The CDR3 has 15 residues. J lost 8 bases, V lost 0 bases, and 8 bases had no gene match. The CDR3 coding sequence is TGTGCCAGCAGCGTAGGAGGCGGGAGAGGCGATGAGCAGTTCTTC. Residues: CASSVGGGRGDEQFF.

The rearrangement joins TRBV5-1 to TRBJ2-1; no clear D gene. This CDR3 is 15 amino acids long. Germline CDR1 and CDR2: SGHRS and YFSETQ. Deletions cut 5 bases from V and 10 bases from J, with 22 bases between. The CDR3, as DNA: TGCGCCAGCAGGACCGGCGACTCCTCCCTCGGGGAGCAGTTCTTC. This translates into CASRTGDSSLGEQFF.

The chain recombines TRBV5-5 with TRBJ1-1; D is undetermined. Trimming took 0 bases from V and 4 from J, leaving 10 bases between them. Germline CDR1 SGHKS, CDR2 YYEKEE (reference sequence). CDR3 size: 14 residues. The CDR3: CASSLVGKVTEAFF. CDR3 coding DNA: TGTGCCAGCAGCTTGGTGGGCAAGGTCACTGAAGCTTTCTTT.

The V gene is TRBV11-3, the J gene TRBJ2-1; D may be TRBD1 (5 bases). Germline CDR1 SGHNT, CDR2 YENEEA. The V end lost 5 bases, the J end lost 9 bases, and 11 bases lay between the germline ends. This CDR3 is 12 amino acids long. The CDR3 reads CASSTNRFEQFF. CDR3 DNA: TGTGCCAGCAGCACAAACAGGTTTGAGCAGTTCTTC.

The chain links TRBV11-3 to TRBJ1-2; 7 nucleotides line up with TRBD1. The CDR3 runs to 14 residues. Germline CDR1 reads SGHNT; CDR2 reads YENEEA. V lost 5 bases, J lost 7 bases, and 10 bases stayed unmatched. The CDR3 DNA reads as TGTGCCAGCAGCGAGACAGGGTTTTTGACTGGCTACACCTTC. It translates to CASSETGFLTGYTF.

V gene TRBV29-1 combines with J gene TRBJ2-1; TRBD2 matches 9 bases. Germline assignment: CDR1 SQVTM and CDR2 ANQGSEA. Losses at the gene ends were 6 bases for V and 8 bases for J; bases not matched to a gene: 5. The CDR3 is 12 residues long. CDR3 nucleotides: TGCAGCGTCGAGCGGGAGGTGTATGAGCAGTTCTTC. This sequence encodes CSVEREVYEQFF.

The rearrangement uses TRBV7-2 and TRBJ1-2; 8 nucleotides align to TRBD1. J gave up 4 bases and V 1 base, and 8 bases lay outside the gene matches. Germline loops: CDR1 SGHTA, CDR2 FQGNSA. The CDR3 extends over 16 amino acids. The CDR3 DNA reads TGTGCCAGCAGCTTAGAGACAGGGGTGAGGTCCTATGGCTACACCTTC. Protein: CASSLETGVRSYGYTF.

This rearrangement joins TRBV6-1 to TRBJ1-1; D remains unclear. The CDR3 is made up of 14 amino acids. Looked up from germline, CDR1 is MNHNS and CDR2 is SASEGT. Trimming pared 0 bases from V and 2 bases from J, leaving 7 bases between. The chain's CDR3 is CASSEASYNTEAFF. The CDR3 coding sequence is TGTGCCAGCAGTGAAGCGTCGTATAACACTGAAGCTTTCTTT.

The rearrangement uses TRBV6-1 and TRBJ2-1; D unresolved. The CDR3 runs 13 residues. V lost 1 base, J lost 8 bases, and 9 bases lay in between. Looked up from germline, CDR1 is MNHNS and CDR2 is SASEGT. CDR3 in amino acids: CASSEVPRYEQFF. DNA for the CDR3: TGTGCCAGCAGTGAAGTGCCTAGATATGAGCAGTTCTTC.

This clone has a single count. The gene calls are TRBV7-3 and TRBJ2-5; perhaps TRBD1 as D (6 bases). Trimming took off 1 base at V and 4 bases at J, with 13 bases between the two ends. CDR1 is SGHTA, CDR2 FQGTGA, per germline. The CDR3 is 15 amino acids. The CDR3 sequence is CASSLNGQKGETQYF. The CDR3, as DNA: TGTGCCAGCAGCTTAAACGGACAGAAAGGAGAGACCCAGTACTTC.